This TCR beta chain was retrieved from a study of blood T cells in healthy people across ages. General study findings and limits: In older individuals, TCR beta diversity per million T cells was lower, falling roughly linearly with age.

Germline assignment: CDR1 WSHSY and CDR2 SAAADI. Trimming took off 4 bases at V and 3 bases at J, with 9 bases between the two ends. This CDR3 is 13 amino acids long. Together with a sample-barcoded 5' primer, a J-beta primer mix was included in a second PCR lasting about 6 to 11 cycles. Sequencing yielded, for each sample, at least 3 million paired-end reads carrying CDR3. TCRdb ran MiXCR on the 5' RACE reads and lists one entry per CDR3 protein. The repertoire holds around 990,000 distinct CDR3 sequences, about 23% seen once, with 0.65% to 0.95% in the top ten. About this clonotype: Its specificity is unknown.

In addition, the sample was reused for a study of T cells of mothers and their children.

Sequenced input: blood. The rearrangement uses TRBV10-2 and TRBJ2-5; D remains ambiguous. The clonotype comes from a girl aged 2 to 10 in good health. The CDR3 region has the DNA TGCGCCAGCAGTGCGGTCCTGGAAGAGACCCAGTACTTC. Its translation: CASSAVLEETQYF.